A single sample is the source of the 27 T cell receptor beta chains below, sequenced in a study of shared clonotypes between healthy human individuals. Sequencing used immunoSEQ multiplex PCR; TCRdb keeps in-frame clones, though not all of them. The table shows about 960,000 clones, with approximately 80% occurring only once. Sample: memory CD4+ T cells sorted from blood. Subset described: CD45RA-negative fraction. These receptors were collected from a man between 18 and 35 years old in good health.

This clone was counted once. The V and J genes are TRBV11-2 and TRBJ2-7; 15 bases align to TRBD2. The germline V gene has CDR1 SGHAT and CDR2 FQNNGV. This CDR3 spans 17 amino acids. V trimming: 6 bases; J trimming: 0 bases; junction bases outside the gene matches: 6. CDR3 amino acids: CASSRTSGGADSYEQYF. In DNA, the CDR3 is TGTGCCAGCAGTAGGACTAGCGGGGGGGCAGACTCCTACGAGCAGTACTTC.

Here the CDR3 reads CAWRAPGAEQYF. The CDR3 DNA sequence: TGTGCCTGGAGAGCCCCAGGGGCCGAGCAGTACTTC. V and J are TRBV30 and TRBJ2-7; the D gene is possibly TRBD1 (6 bases). Germline CDR1 reads GTSNPN; CDR2 reads SVGIG (reference sequence). The CDR3 loop spans 12 amino acids. Trimming removed 3 bases from V and 6 bases from J, with 12 bases in between.

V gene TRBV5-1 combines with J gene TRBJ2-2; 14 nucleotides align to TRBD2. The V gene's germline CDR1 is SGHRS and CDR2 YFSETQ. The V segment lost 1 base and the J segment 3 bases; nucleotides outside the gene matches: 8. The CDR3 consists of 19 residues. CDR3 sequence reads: CASSLTGGLAGGDTGELFF. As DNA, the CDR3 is TGCGCCAGCAGCTTGACAGGAGGACTAGCGGGGGGCGACACCGGGGAGCTGTTTTTT.

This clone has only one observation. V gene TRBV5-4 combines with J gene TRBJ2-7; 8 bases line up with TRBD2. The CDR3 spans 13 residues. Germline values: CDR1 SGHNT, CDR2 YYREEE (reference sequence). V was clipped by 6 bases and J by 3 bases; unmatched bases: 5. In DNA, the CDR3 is TGTGCCAGCACCGGGGGGGGCCGCTACGAGCAGTACTTC. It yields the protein CASTGGGRYEQYF.

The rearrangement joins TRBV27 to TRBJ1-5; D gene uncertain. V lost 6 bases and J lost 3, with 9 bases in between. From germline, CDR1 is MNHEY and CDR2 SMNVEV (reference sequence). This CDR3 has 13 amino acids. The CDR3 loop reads CASSLLYNQPQHF. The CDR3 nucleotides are TGTGCCAGCAGCCTACTCTACAATCAGCCCCAGCATTTT.

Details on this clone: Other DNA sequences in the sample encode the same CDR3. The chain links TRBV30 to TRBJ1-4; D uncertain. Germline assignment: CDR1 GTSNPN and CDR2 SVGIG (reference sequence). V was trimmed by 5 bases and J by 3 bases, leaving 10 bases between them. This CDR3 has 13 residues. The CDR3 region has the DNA TGTGCCTGGTCAGGAGTGCCTAATGAAAAACTGTTTTTT. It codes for CAWSGVPNEKLFF. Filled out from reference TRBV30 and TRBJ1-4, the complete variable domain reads SQTIHQWPATLVQPVGSPLSLECTVEGTSNPNLYWYRQAAGRGLQLLFYSVGIGQISSEVPQNLSASRPQDRQFILSSKKLLLSDSGFYLCAWSGVPNEKLFFGSGTQLSVL.

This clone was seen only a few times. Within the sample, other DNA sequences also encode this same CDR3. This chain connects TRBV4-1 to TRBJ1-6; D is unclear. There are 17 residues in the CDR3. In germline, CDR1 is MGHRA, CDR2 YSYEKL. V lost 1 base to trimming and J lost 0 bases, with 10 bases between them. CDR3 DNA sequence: TGCGCCAGCAGCCAAGTGGCCGGGAGCTCCTATAATTCACCCCTCCACTTT. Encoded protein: CASSQVAGSSYNSPLHF.

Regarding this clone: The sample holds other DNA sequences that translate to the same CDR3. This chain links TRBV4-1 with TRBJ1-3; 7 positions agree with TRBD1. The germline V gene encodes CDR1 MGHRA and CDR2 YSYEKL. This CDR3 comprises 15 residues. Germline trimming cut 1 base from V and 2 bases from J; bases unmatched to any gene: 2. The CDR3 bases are TGCGCCAGCAGCCAAGTGGGGACAGCTGGAAACACCATATATTTT. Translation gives CASSQVGTAGNTIYF.

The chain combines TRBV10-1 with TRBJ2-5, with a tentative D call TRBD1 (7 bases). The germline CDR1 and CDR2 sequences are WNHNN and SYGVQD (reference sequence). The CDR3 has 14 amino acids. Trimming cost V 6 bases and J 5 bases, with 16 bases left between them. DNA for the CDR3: TGCGCCAGCAGCGGGGGACAGAGCCCTGAGACCCAGTACTTC. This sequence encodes CASSGGQSPETQYF.

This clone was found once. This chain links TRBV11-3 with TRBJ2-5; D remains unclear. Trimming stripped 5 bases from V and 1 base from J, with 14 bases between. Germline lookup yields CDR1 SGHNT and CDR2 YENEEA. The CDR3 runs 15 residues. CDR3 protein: CASSIGEGRQETQYF. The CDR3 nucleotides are TGTGCCAGCAGCATCGGTGAAGGGCGCCAAGAGACCCAGTACTTC.

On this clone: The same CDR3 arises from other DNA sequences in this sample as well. The CDR3, as DNA: TGTGCCAGCAGCTTAGCGCTACTAGCGGGGGCGGGGGATACGCAGTATTTT. Translating it yields CASSLALLAGAGDTQYF. The chain employs TRBV7-2 and TRBJ2-3, with 11 bases fitting TRBD2. The CDR3 has 17 residues. V gave up 0 bases and J gave up 6 bases; unmatched junction bases: 8. Germline loops: CDR1 SGHTA, CDR2 FQGNSA.

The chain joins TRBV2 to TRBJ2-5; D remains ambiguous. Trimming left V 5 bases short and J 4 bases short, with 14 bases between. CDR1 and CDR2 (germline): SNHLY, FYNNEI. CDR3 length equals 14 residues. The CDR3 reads CASSRTGWGETQYF. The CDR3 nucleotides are TGTGCCAGCAGTCGTACGGGCTGGGGAGAGACCCAGTACTTC. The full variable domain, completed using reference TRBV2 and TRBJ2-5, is EPEVTQTPSHQVTQMGQEVILRCVPISNHLYFYWYRQILGQKVEFLVSFYNNEISEKSEIFDDQFSVERPDGSNFTLKIRSTKLEDSAMYFCASSRTGWGETQYFGPGTRLLVL.

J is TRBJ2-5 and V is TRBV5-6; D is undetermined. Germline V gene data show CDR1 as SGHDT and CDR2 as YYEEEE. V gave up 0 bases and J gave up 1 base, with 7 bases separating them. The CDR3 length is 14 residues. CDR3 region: CASSLGLVQETQYF. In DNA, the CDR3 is TGTGCCAGCAGCTTGGGACTGGTCCAAGAGACCCAGTACTTC.

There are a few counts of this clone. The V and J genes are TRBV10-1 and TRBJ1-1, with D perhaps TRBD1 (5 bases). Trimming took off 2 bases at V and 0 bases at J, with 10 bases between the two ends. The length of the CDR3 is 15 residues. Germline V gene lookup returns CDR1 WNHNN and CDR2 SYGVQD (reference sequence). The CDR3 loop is CASSEEQGVNTEAFF. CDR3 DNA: TGCGCCAGCAGTGAGGAGCAGGGTGTGAACACTGAAGCTTTCTTT.

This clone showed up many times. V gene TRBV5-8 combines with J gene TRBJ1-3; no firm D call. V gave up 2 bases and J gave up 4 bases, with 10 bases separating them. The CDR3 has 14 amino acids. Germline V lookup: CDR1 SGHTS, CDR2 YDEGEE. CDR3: CASSLRGGGNTIYF. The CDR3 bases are TGTGCCAGCAGCTTACGGGGAGGAGGAAACACCATATATTTT.

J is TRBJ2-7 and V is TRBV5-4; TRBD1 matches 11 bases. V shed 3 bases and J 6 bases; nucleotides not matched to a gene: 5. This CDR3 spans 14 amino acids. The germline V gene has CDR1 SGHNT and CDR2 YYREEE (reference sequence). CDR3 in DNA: TGTGCCAGCAGCTGGCCGGGACAGGGGGGCGAGCAGTACTTC. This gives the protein CASSWPGQGGEQYF.

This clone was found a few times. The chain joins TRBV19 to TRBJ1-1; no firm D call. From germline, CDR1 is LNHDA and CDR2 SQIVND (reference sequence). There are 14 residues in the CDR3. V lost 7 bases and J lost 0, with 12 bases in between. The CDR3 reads CASIQDGVNTEAFF. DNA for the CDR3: TGTGCCAGTATCCAGGACGGGGTGAACACTGAAGCTTTCTTT.

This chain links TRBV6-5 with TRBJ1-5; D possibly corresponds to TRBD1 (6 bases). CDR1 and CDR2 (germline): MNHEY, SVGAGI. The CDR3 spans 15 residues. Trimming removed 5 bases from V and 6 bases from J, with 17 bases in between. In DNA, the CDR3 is TGTGCCAGCAGTCCCCGCGGAGGGGGAGGTCAGCCCCAGCATTTT. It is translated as CASSPRGGGGQPQHF.

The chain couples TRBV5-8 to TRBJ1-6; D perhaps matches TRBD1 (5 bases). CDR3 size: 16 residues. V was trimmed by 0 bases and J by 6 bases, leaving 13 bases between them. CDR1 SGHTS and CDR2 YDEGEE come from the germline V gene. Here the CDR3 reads CASSLAVGRANSPLHF. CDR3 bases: TGTGCCAGCAGCTTGGCCGTGGGCAGGGCTAATTCACCCCTCCACTTT.

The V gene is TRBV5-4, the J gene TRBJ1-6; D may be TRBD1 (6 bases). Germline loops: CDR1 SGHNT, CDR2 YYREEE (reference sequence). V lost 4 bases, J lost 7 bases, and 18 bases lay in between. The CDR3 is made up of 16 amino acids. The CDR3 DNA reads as TGTGCCAGCAGCCCCGGTGGGGGACAAATGAATTCACCCCTCCACTTT. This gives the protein CASSPGGGQMNSPLHF.

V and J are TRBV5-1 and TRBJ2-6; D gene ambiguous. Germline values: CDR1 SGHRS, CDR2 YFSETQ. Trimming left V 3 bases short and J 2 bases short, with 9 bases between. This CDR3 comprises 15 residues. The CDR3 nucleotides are TGCGCCAGCAGCTCTGGGGTAACTGGGGCCAACGTCCTGACTTTC. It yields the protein CASSSGVTGANVLTF. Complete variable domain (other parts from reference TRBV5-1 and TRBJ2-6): KAGVTQTPRYLIKTRGQQVTLSCSPISGHRSVSWYQQTPGQGLQFLFEYFSETQRNKGNFPGRFSGRQFSNSRSEMNVSTLELGDSALYLCASSSGVTGANVLTFGAGSRLTVL.

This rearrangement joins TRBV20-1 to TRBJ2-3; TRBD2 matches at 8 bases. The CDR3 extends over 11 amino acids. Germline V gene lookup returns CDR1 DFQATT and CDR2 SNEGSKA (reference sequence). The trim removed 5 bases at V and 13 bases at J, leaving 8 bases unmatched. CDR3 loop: CSADPGTRKYF. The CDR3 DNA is TGCAGTGCTGACCCCGGGACTAGGAAGTATTTT.

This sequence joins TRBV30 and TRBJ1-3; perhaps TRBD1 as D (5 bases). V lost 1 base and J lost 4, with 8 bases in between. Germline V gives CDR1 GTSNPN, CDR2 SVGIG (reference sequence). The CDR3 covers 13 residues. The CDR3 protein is CAWSEGRGNTIYF. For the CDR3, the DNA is TGTGCCTGGAGTGAGGGGAGAGGAAACACCATATATTTT.

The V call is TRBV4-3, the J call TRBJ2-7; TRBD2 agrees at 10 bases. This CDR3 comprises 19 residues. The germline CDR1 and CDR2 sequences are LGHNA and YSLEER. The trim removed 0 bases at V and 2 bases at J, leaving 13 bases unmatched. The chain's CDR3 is CASSQEVGLAGDKAYEQYF. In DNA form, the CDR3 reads TGCGCCAGCAGCCAAGAAGTCGGGCTAGCGGGAGATAAAGCCTACGAGCAGTACTTC.

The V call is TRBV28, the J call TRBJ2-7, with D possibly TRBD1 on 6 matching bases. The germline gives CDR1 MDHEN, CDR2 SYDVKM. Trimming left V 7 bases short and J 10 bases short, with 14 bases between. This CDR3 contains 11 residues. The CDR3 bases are TGTGCCAGCACCTCGGACAGAACTCAGTACTTC. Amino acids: CASTSDRTQYF.

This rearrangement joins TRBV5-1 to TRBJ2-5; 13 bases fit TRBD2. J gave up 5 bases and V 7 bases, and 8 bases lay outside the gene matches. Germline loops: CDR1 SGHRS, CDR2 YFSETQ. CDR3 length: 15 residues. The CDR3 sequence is CASRTSGRGRETQYF. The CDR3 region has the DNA TGCGCCAGCCGAACTAGCGGGAGGGGCCGGGAGACCCAGTACTTC.

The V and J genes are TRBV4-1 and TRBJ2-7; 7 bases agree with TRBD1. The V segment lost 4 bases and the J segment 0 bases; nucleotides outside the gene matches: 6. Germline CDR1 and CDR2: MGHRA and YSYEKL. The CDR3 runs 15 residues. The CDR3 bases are TGCGCCAGCAGCCGCGGAACAGGGGACTCCTACGAGCAGTACTTC. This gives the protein CASSRGTGDSYEQYF.